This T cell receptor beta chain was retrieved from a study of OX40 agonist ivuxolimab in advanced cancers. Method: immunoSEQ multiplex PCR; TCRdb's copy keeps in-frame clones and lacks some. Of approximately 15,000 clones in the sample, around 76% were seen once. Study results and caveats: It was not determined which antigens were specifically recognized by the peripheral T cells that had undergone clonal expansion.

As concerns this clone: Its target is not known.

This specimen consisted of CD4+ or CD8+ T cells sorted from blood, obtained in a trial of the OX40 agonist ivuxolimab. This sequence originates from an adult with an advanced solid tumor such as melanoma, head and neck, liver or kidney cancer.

The CDR3 is CASSWGDSSYEQYF. The CDR3 DNA is TGTGCCAGCAGTTGGGGAGATAGCTCCTACGAGCAGTACTTC. V usage is TRBV6-5 and J usage is TRBJ2-7; TRBD2 might be the D (5 bases). V was cut by 4 bases and J by 0 bases, with 10 bases left in between. Germline V lookup: CDR1 MNHEY, CDR2 SVGAGI. The CDR3 has 14 amino acids.